This T cell receptor beta chain originates from a study of blood T cell repertoires in COVID-19 (dated by TCRdb to the early 2020s). Broadly, across the study: The collaborator samples originated in the United States, Italy and Spain and spanned the acute and convalescent phases of COVID-19. The material from the prospective study consisted of cDNA or gDNA derived from T cells, B-cell-depleted T cells, or PBMCs. A freely available public database, intended as a resource for researchers studying the immune response to SARS-CoV-2, is where the repertoires were released. The samples were drawn from two sources: the first 160 participants of the ongoing ImmuneRACE study, and 1,000 to 1,500 subjects contributed by 6 global collaborators. The dataset comprised deeply sampled blood TCRbeta repertoires from subjects exposed to, actively infected with, or recovered from COVID-19. Nearly every sample came with metadata listing a de-identified subject ID, COVID-19 status, age in years and sex. HLA class I and class II types, where available, came from metadata supplied by the sample provider rather than from assay-based typing. What the authors observed across the whole study: The quantity of clinical and demographic metadata differed by source and by participant and was supplied without curation.

On this clone itself: There is no known antigen for this receptor. No clone much larger than this one lies a single base away; base qualities are absent.

TCRbeta CDR3 regions were amplified from genomic DNA using the immunoSEQ Assay, a bias-controlled multiplex PCR. Per the authors' processing: The number of nucleated cells in each sample was estimated from the amplification of reference gene primers within the assay. Sequence reads were collapsed and filtered to measure the absolute abundance of every unique TCRbeta CDR3 rearrangement. For each sample, productive Simpson clonality was calculated as the square root of Simpson's diversity index across productive rearrangements. TCRdb retrieved this table from immuneACCESS and kept in-frame rearrangements only. Not all clones are present; in checked studies, unresolved V genes account for under half, and no reason is known for the remainder. The V and J calls and clone size were taken over from that table, and D and trimming were inferred from the DNA. For this sample the table gives 150,000 to 200,000 clones, of which roughly four fifths were detected only once. The ten largest clones add up to around a fifth of the sample.

V is shortened by 7 bases, J by 4 bases, and the region joining them spans 11 bases. Including the terminal cysteine and phenylalanine, the CDR3 comprises 13 residues. Only the CDR3 part of the read is kept: 39 bases, read in frame from the first base. Sequences SGHRS (CDR1) and YFSETQ (CDR2) are obtained from the germline V gene. Whole blood was collected in K2EDTA tubes by collaborating institutions according to the institutions' own protocols. Collaborator samples were shipped for TCRbeta analysis as frozen whole blood, isolated PBMCs, or DNA extracted from either sample type. Sequencing was performed on peripheral blood. The receptor was derived from a woman of 80 years or more with acute or convalescent COVID-19. The receptor chain draws on TRBV5-1 and TRBJ2-2; 5 matching bases give a weak D call of TRBD1. In nucleotide form, the sequence is TGCGCCAGCTTGCAGGGTGGCACCGGGGAGCTGTTTTTT. Translated, it reads CASLQGGTGELFF.